The clone carrying this TCR beta chain was observed once. Assay: immunoSEQ multiplex PCR; the TCRdb copy retains only in-frame clones and omits some. The table has around 1,900,000 clones, 93% seen once. Germline CDR1 is SGHRS and CDR2 is YFSETQ. This CDR3 comprises 14 residues. Trimming removed 4 bases at V and 5 bases at J, with 15 bases between. Terminally differentiated effector memory CD45RA+ cells were left out of the naive CD8 fraction, which was CD45RO-negative and positively selected for CCR7. These data belong to a study of shared clonotypes between healthy human individuals. Study overall: Sampling drew on donors who were a couple of women and three men aged 18 to 49.

The receptor's source is a man aged 18 to 35 in good health. Some clones in this sample may be carry-over from other donors' samples. The chain is built from TRBV5-1 and TRBJ2-5, with D unresolved. Sequenced material: naive CD8+ T cells from PBMCs. CDR3 amino acids: CASSPEAVGETQYF. In DNA, the CDR3 is TGCGCCAGCAGCCCAGAAGCCGTTGGGGAGACCCAGTACTTC.